This record looks at one T cell receptor beta chain sequence and its context. Its antigen is still unknown. This sample was included in a study of T cells in localized non-small cell lung cancer. CDR1 is ENHRY, CDR2 SYGVKD, per germline. V lost 2 bases and J lost 1, with 14 bases in between. The CDR3 extends over 16 amino acids. Assay used: immunoSEQ multiplex PCR; TCRdb lists only in-frame clones, some missing. Of about 28,000 clones in the sample, 84% are singletons; the top ten hold about 5.3%. Broader study findings: A median of 57 of the top 100 tumor clones appeared in adjacent lung, which was paired and uninvolved. Clonality peaked in uninvolved adjacent lung rather than tumor. It remains possible that heterogeneity exists, since only one tumor region was sequenced. Elevated blood T cell density was associated with longer overall survival.

This material consisted of peripheral blood mononuclear cells, taken before any cancer treatment. This clonotype was obtained from a man aged 40-75 years with stage III lung adenocarcinoma. V usage is TRBV10-3 and J usage is TRBJ1-2, with TRBD1 as a possible D gene (5 bases). The CDR3 loop reads CAISEAGGTRNYGYTF. The CDR3 nucleotides read TGTGCCATCAGTGAGGCGGGGGGAACCCGTAACTATGGCTACACCTTC.